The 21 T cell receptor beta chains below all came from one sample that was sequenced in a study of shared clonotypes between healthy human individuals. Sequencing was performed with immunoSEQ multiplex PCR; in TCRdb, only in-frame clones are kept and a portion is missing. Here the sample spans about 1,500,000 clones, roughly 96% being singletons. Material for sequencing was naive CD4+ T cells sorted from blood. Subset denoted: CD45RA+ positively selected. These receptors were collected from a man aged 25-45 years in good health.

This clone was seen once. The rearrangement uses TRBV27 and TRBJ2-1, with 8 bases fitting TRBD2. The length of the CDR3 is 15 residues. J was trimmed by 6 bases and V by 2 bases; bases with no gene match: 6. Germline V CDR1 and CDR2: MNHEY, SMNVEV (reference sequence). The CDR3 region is CASSLRRTSINEQFF. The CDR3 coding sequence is TGTGCCAGCAGTTTAAGAAGGACTAGCATCAATGAGCAGTTCTTC.

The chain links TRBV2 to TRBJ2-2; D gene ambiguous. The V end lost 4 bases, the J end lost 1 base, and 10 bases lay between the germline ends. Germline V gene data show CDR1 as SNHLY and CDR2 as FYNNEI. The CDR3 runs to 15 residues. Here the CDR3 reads CASSAVLVNTGELFF. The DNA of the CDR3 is TGTGCCAGCAGTGCTGTGTTGGTGAACACCGGGGAGCTGTTTTTT.

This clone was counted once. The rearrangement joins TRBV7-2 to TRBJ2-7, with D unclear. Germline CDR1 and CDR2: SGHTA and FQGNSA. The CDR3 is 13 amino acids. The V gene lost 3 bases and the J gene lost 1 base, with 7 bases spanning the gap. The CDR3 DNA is TGTGCCAGCAGCTTCGGGCAGTCCTACGAGCAGTACTTC. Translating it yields CASSFGQSYEQYF.

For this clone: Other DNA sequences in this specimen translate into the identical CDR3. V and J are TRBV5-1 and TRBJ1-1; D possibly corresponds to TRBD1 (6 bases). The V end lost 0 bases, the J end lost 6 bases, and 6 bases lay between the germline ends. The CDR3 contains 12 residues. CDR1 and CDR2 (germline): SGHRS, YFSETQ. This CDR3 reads CASSLGGPEAFF. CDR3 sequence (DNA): TGCGCCAGCAGCTTGGGGGGGCCTGAAGCTTTCTTT.

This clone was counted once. The CDR3 sequence: CASSLVAGGDGYTF. The CDR3 DNA reads TGCGCCAGCAGCTTGGTCGCGGGGGGTGACGGCTACACCTTC. The chain employs TRBV5-1 and TRBJ1-2; tentatively, D is TRBD1 (5 bases). The CDR3 consists of 14 residues. V lost 0 bases and J 8 bases, leaving 14 bases between the germline ends. Germline CDR1 SGHRS, CDR2 YFSETQ.

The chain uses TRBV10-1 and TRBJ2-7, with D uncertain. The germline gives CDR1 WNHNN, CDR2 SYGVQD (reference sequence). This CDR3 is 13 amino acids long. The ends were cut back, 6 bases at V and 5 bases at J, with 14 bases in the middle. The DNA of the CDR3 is TGCGCCAGCAGCAGAGCGTTATTCGACGAGCAGTACTTC. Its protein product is CASSRALFDEQYF.

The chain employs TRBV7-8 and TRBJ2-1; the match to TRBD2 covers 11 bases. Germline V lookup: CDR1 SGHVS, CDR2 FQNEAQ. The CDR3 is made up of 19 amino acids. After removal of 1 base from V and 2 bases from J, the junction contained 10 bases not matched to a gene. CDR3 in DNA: TGTGCCAGCAGCTTAGATCGGGTCGCTAGCGGGAGGACCTACAATGAGCAGTTCTTC. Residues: CASSLDRVASGRTYNEQFF.

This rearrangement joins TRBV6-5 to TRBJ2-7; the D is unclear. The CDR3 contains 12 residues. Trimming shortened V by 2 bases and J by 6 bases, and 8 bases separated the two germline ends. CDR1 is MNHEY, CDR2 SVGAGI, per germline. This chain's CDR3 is CASSYRASEQYF. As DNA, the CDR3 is TGTGCCAGCAGTTACAGGGCATCCGAGCAGTACTTC.

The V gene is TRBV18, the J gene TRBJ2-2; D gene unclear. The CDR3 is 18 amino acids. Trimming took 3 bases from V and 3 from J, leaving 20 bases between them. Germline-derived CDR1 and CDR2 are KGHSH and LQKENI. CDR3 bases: TGTGCCAGCTCACCGCTTCACACCTCGAAGTGGGACACCGGGGAGCTGTTTTTT. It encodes CASSPLHTSKWDTGELFF.

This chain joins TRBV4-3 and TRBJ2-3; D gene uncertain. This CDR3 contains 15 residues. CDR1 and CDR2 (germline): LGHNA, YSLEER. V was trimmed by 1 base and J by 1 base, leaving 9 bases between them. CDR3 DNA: TGCGCCAGCAGCCAAGCCTTCGGCGGCACAGATACGCAGTATTTT. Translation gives CASSQAFGGTDTQYF.

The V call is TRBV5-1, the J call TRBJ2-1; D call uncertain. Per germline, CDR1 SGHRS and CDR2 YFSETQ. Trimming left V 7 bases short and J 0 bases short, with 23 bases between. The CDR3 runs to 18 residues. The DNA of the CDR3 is TGCGCCAGCCGGCCAAAGCCTCCGACGAAGAGCTCCTACAATGAGCAGTTCTTC. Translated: CASRPKPPTKSSYNEQFF.

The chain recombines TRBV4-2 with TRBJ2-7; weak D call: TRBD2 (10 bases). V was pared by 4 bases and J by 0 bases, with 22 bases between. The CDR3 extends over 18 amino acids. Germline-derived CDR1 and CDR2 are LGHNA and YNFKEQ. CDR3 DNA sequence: TGTGCCAGCAGCCGGGACAGGGCGACTAGCGGGCTCTCCTACGAGCAGTACTTC. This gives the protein CASSRDRATSGLSYEQYF.

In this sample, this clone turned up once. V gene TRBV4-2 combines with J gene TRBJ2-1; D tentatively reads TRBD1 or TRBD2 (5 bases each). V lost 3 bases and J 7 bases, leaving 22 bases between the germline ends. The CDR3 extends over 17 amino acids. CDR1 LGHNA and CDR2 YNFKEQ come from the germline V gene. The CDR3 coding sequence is TGTGCCAGCAGCCACCAGCCAGGGAGCGGCCTACTAAATGAGCAGTTCTTC. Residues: CASSHQPGSGLLNEQFF.

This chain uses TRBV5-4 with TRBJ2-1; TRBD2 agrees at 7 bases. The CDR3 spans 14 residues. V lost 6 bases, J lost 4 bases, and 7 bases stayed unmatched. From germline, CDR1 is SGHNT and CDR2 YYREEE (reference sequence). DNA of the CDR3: TGTGCCAGCACCCCCCGAGCGGGATACAATGAGCAGTTCTTC. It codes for CASTPRAGYNEQFF.

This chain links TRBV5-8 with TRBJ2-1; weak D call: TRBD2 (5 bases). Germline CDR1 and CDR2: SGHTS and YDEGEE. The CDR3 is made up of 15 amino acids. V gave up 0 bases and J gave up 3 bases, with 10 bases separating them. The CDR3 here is CASSLVSEDYNEQFF. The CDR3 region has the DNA TGTGCCAGCAGCTTGGTTAGCGAGGACTACAATGAGCAGTTCTTC.

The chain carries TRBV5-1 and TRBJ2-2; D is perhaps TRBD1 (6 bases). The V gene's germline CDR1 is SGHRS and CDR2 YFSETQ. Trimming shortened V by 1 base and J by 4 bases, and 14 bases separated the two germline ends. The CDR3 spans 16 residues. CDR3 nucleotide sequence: TGCGCCAGCAGCTTGTCCGGGACAACGGGCACCGGGGAGCTGTTTTTT. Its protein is CASSLSGTTGTGELFF. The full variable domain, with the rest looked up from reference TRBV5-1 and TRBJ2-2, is KAGVTQTPRYLIKTRGQQVTLSCSPISGHRSVSWYQQTPGQGLQFLFEYFSETQRNKGNFPGRFSGRQFSNSRSEMNVSTLELGDSALYLCASSLSGTTGTGELFFGEGSRLTVL.

Here the CDR3 DNA reads TGTGCCAGCAGCGCCACAGACGAGCAGTACTTC. This gives the protein CASSATDEQYF. The V gene is TRBV2, the J gene TRBJ2-7; D is unclear. V lost 6 bases, J lost 5 bases, and 8 bases lay in between. CDR1 is SNHLY, CDR2 FYNNEI, per germline. The CDR3 sequence is 11 residues long. The full variable domain, with the rest looked up from reference TRBV2 and TRBJ2-7, is EPEVTQTPSHQVTQMGQEVILRCVPISNHLYFYWYRQILGQKVEFLVSFYNNEISEKSEIFDDQFSVERPDGSNFTLKIRSTKLEDSAMYFCASSATDEQYFGPGTRLTVT.

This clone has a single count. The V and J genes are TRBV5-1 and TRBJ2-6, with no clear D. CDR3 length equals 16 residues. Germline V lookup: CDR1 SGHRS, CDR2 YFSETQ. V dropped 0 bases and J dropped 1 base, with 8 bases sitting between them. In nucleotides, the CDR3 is TGCGCCAGCAGCTTGGAGGCGTTATCTGGGGCCAACGTCCTGACTTTC. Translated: CASSLEALSGANVLTF.

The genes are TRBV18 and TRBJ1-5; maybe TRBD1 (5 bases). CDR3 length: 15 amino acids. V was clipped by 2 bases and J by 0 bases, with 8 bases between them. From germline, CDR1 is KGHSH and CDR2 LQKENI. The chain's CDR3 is CASSPARVSNQPQHF. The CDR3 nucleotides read TGTGCCAGCTCACCAGCCAGGGTTAGCAATCAGCCCCAGCATTTT.

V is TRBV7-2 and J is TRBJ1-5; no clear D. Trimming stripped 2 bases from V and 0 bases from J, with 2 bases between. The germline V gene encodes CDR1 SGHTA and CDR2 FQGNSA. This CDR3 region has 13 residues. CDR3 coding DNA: TGTGCCAGCAGCTTAAATAGCAATCAGCCCCAGCATTTT. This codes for CASSLNSNQPQHF.

CDR3 sequence reads: CAINSGLGNEQFF. The CDR3 DNA reads TGTGCCATCAACTCCGGCCTCGGAAATGAGCAGTTCTTC. This rearrangement joins TRBV10-3 to TRBJ2-1; D gene ambiguous. Trimming removed 7 bases at V and 7 bases at J, with 14 bases between. The V gene's germline CDR1 is ENHRY and CDR2 SYGVKD. This CDR3 has 13 residues.